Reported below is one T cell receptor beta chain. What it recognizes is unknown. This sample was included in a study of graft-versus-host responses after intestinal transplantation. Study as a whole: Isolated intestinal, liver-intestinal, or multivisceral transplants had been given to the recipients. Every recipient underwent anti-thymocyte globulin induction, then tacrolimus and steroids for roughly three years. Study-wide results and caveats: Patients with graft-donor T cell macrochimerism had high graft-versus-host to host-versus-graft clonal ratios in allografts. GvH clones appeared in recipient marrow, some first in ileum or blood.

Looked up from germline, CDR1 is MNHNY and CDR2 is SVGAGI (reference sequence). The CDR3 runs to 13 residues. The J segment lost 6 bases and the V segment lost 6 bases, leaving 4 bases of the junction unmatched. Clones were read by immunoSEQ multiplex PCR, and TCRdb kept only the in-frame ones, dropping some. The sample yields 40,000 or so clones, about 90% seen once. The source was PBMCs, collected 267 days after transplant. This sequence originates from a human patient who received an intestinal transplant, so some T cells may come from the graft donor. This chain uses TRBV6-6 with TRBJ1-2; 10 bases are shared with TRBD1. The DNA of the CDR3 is TGTGCCAGCAGCGCCGGGACAGGGGATGGCTACACCTTC. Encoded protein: CASSAGTGDGYTF.